The sample holds many counts of the clone carrying this T cell receptor beta chain. It was by two-round multiplex PCR that TCR beta CDR3 was amplified from genomic DNA. The use of primers specific to each TRBV and TRBJ gene characterized first-round PCR. Via MiXCR, TCRdb re-called the multiplex PCR reads, giving one row per CDR3 protein. The repertoire holds some 35,000 distinct CDR3 sequences, with less than 40% as singletons. This sample is drawn from a study of prognosis after radiotherapy for stage I lung cancer. This CDR3 has 17 residues. V dropped 3 bases and J dropped 5 bases, with 20 bases sitting between them.

The TCR comes from a donor over 45 with non-small cell lung cancer. The chain carries TRBV12-3 or TRBV12-4 and TRBJ1-5; TRBD1 is a possible D gene (6 bases). This specimen consisted of PBMCs, obtained before or after stereotactic body radiation therapy (not recorded which). The CDR3 protein is CASSFRPRGTGYQPQHF. The CDR3 nucleotides read TGTGCCAGCAGTTTTAGGCCTAGGGGGACGGGTTATCAGCCCCAGCATTTT.